Listed here are 24 T cell receptor beta chains from one sample, sequenced in a study of blood T cell repertoires in COVID-19. The assay was immunoSEQ multiplex PCR, and TCRdb's table has in-frame clones only and misses some. In the table there are over 600,000 clones, about 87% of which are singletons. Sequencing used peripheral blood. The receptors were sampled from a young woman with acute or convalescent COVID-19.

The rearrangement joins TRBV24-1 to TRBJ2-1, with D maybe TRBD2 (6 bases). Germline V gene sequence: CDR1 KGHDR, CDR2 SFDVKD. The CDR3 consists of 20 residues. Trimming took off 12 bases at V and 0 bases at J, with 32 bases between the two ends. The CDR3 DNA reads as TGTGCCCCCATTTTGCCCGCGCCGGGGGTCCTCCCCAGCTCCTACAATGAGCAGTTCTTC. Its protein product is CAPILPAPGVLPSSYNEQFF.

This clone was observed a few times. The sample contains more than one DNA sequence encoding this CDR3. V usage is TRBV30 and J usage is TRBJ1-1; 8 bases are shared with TRBD1. The CDR3 runs to 13 residues. Trimming took 2 bases from V and 4 from J; bases not matched to a gene: 3. Germline CDR1 reads GTSNPN; CDR2 reads SVGIG (reference sequence). The CDR3 region is CAWSLDRGTEAFF. DNA of the CDR3: TGTGCCTGGAGTCTTGACAGGGGCACTGAAGCTTTCTTT.

The chain couples TRBV5-4 to TRBJ1-4; 7 bases agree with TRBD1. The CDR3 covers 16 residues. V lost 4 bases to trimming and J lost 7 bases; unmatched junction nucleotides: 13. Germline assignment: CDR1 SGHNT and CDR2 YYREEE (reference sequence). The CDR3 protein is CASSLARTGLTEKLFF. For the CDR3, the DNA is TGTGCCAGCAGCCTGGCCCGGACAGGATTAACTGAAAAACTGTTTTTT.

This clone was seen just once. The V gene is TRBV11-2, the J gene TRBJ1-1; D remains unclear. The germline gives CDR1 SGHAT, CDR2 FQNNGV. V lost 2 bases and J 1 base, leaving 11 bases between the germline ends. The CDR3 extends over 15 amino acids. The CDR3 coding sequence is TGTGCCAGCAGCTTAACTCCAGGCCAGAACACTGAAGCTTTCTTT. It codes for CASSLTPGQNTEAFF.

This chain joins TRBV5-1 and TRBJ1-5, with 9 nucleotides matching TRBD1. CDR3 length: 17 amino acids. The V gene end was trimmed by 5 bases and the J gene end by 4 bases; junction bases not matched to a gene: 13. CDR1 is SGHRS, CDR2 YFSETQ, per germline. CDR3: CASRRLEGGTGNQPQHF. CDR3 nucleotides: TGCGCCAGCAGGAGGTTAGAGGGTGGGACAGGGAATCAGCCCCAGCATTTT.

This clone was detected once. The rearrangement links TRBV12-3 or TRBV12-4 to TRBJ1-2; D is ambiguous. The CDR3 has 12 amino acids. Deletions cut 8 bases from V and 4 bases from J, with 11 bases between. CDR3 DNA sequence: TGTGCCAGCGGGGAGGGATCCTATGGCTACACCTTC. Translated: CASGEGSYGYTF.

V gene TRBV18 combines with J gene TRBJ1-3; TRBD1 agrees at 8 bases. J lost 7 bases, V lost 0 bases, and 8 bases had no gene match. The CDR3 runs 16 residues. Germline V lookup: CDR1 KGHSH, CDR2 LQKENI. CDR3 amino acids: CASSPPGQVEANTIYF. CDR3 sequence (DNA): TGTGCCAGCTCACCACCGGGACAGGTGGAGGCGAACACCATATATTTT.

The V and J genes are TRBV19 and TRBJ1-2; 10 nucleotides align to TRBD1. The CDR3 has 21 amino acids. Germline V gene sequence: CDR1 LNHDA, CDR2 SQIVND (reference sequence). Trimming at V came to 2 bases and at J to 3 bases, leaving 21 bases not matched to a gene. CDR3: CASSIRGLGVTGTGVDYGYTF. The CDR3 bases are TGTGCCAGTAGTATACGGGGTCTCGGGGTTACCGGGACAGGGGTCGACTATGGCTACACCTTC.

The chain joins TRBV9 to TRBJ1-5; D remains ambiguous. V was trimmed by 0 bases and J by 6 bases, leaving 10 bases between them. CDR3 size: 14 residues. The germline V gene has CDR1 SGDLS and CDR2 YYNGEE. The CDR3 sequence is CASSVGAGAQPQHF. The DNA for the CDR3 is TGTGCCAGCAGCGTAGGGGCAGGCGCTCAGCCCCAGCATTTT.

The V and J genes are TRBV25-1 and TRBJ2-2; 8 bases agree with TRBD1. There are 17 residues in the CDR3. V lost 4 bases, J lost 4 bases, and 11 bases stayed unmatched. Germline lookup yields CDR1 MGHDK and CDR2 SYGVNS. CDR3 region: CASSADTGGFFTGELFF. As DNA, the CDR3 is TGTGCCAGCAGTGCCGATACAGGGGGTTTCTTCACCGGGGAGCTGTTTTTT.

J is TRBJ1-4 and V is TRBV6-5, with D uncertain. With 6 bases removed from V and 7 bases from J, the gap between germline ends came to 9 bases. CDR1 MNHEY and CDR2 SVGAGI come from the germline V gene. The CDR3 consists of 12 residues. The CDR3 DNA reads as TGTGCCAGCAGGGGAGTGGGTGAAAAACTGTTTTTT. This encodes CASRGVGEKLFF.

The gene calls are TRBV4-1 and TRBJ1-1; possible D gene TRBD1, 5 bases. The CDR3 extends over 17 amino acids. Germline loops: CDR1 MGHRA, CDR2 YSYEKL. Trimming removed 0 bases from V and 0 bases from J, with 14 bases in between. The CDR3 DNA sequence: TGCGCCAGCAGCCAAGAAAGGGCAGGGATGCTGAACACTGAAGCTTTCTTT. It translates to CASSQERAGMLNTEAFF.

V and J are TRBV6-5 and TRBJ1-1; 7 nucleotides line up with TRBD1. The germline V gene encodes CDR1 MNHEY and CDR2 SVGAGI. The CDR3 spans 16 residues. J lost 6 bases, V lost 0 bases, and 10 bases had no gene match. The CDR3 is CASSYSLTGLGSEAFF. The CDR3 bases are TGTGCCAGCAGTTACTCACTGACAGGGCTAGGGTCTGAAGCTTTCTTT.

This clone was detected once. This chain uses TRBV5-6 with TRBJ1-2, with a weak D call TRBD1 (5 bases). There are 13 residues in the CDR3. The V gene's germline CDR1 is SGHDT and CDR2 YYEEEE. V was shortened by 4 bases and J by 8 bases, with 15 bases between the two germline ends. CDR3: CASSLERGLGYTF. In nucleotides, the CDR3 is TGTGCCAGCAGCCTCGAACGGGGACTAGGCTACACCTTC.

In DNA, the CDR3 is TGTGCCAGCAGAGGGGGTATGAGGAACACCATATATTTT. Translating gives CASRGGMRNTIYF. The V and J genes are TRBV12-3 or TRBV12-4 and TRBJ1-3, with D possibly TRBD1 on 6 matching bases. Between the trimmed V and J ends, which lost 6 bases and 7 bases, there was a span of 13 bases. The CDR3 runs 13 residues.

The chain employs TRBV5-1 and TRBJ2-1, with D possibly being TRBD1 (6 bases). Trimming took off 4 bases at V and 6 bases at J, with 17 bases between the two ends. This CDR3 spans 15 amino acids. CDR1 is SGHRS, CDR2 YFSETQ, per germline. DNA of the CDR3: TGCGCCAGCAGCCCAGGGGTACACGGGGCCAATGAGCAGTTCTTC. Translated: CASSPGVHGANEQFF. Based on the CDR3 plus reference TRBV5-1 and TRBJ2-1, the full variable domain is KAGVTQTPRYLIKTRGQQVTLSCSPISGHRSVSWYQQTPGQGLQFLFEYFSETQRNKGNFPGRFSGRQFSNSRSEMNVSTLELGDSALYLCASSPGVHGANEQFFGPGTRLTVL.

V usage is TRBV7-2 and J usage is TRBJ1-6, with a possible D match to TRBD1 (5 bases). V lost 6 bases, J lost 8 bases, and 23 bases lay in between. The germline V gene encodes CDR1 SGHTA and CDR2 FQGNSA. The CDR3 is made up of 17 amino acids. CDR3 residues: CASRFFLDGGSYSPLHF. The CDR3 nucleotides are TGTGCCAGCAGATTCTTCCTAGACGGGGGGAGCTATTCACCCCTCCACTTT.

The V call is TRBV24-1, the J call TRBJ2-3, with D uncertain. CDR1 and CDR2 from the germline V gene are KGHDR and SFDVKD. This CDR3 has 14 residues. The V gene lost 3 bases and the J gene lost 4 bases, with 10 bases spanning the gap. The DNA of the CDR3 is TGTGCCACCAGTGATCTAAAAGGAGCAGATACGCAGTATTTT. Translated, it gives CATSDLKGADTQYF.

The chain carries TRBV6-1 and TRBJ1-2, with a weak D call TRBD1 (5 bases). CDR3 length equals 14 residues. Trimming left V 2 bases short and J 4 bases short, with 11 bases between. The germline V gene encodes CDR1 MNHNS and CDR2 SASEGT. The CDR3 DNA follows: TGTGCCAGCAGTGAAACCAGACAGACCTATGGCTACACCTTC. This encodes CASSETRQTYGYTF.

The J gene is TRBJ1-5, the V gene TRBV7-2; D may be TRBD1 (5 bases). Trimming pared 5 bases from V and 0 bases from J, leaving 14 bases between. CDR3 length: 16 residues. Germline V gene lookup returns CDR1 SGHTA and CDR2 FQGNSA. CDR3 in amino acids: CASSPTVPYSNQPQHF. CDR3 bases: TGTGCCAGCAGCCCGACAGTCCCATATAGCAATCAGCCCCAGCATTTT.

The chain has TRBV10-3 and TRBJ2-2, with 10 bases aligning to TRBD1. The germline gives CDR1 ENHRY, CDR2 SYGVKD. This CDR3 comprises 14 residues. V shed 10 bases and J 1 base; nucleotides not matched to a gene: 3. The CDR3 loop reads CATGQGGNTGELFF. The CDR3, as DNA: TGTGCCACTGGACAGGGGGGGAACACCGGGGAGCTGTTTTTT.

J is TRBJ1-1 and V is TRBV7-9; TRBD1 might be the D (6 bases). Germline V gene lookup returns CDR1 SEHNR and CDR2 FQNEAQ (reference sequence). This CDR3 contains 12 residues. V was shortened by 1 base and J by 6 bases, with 6 bases between the two germline ends. In DNA form, the CDR3 reads TGTGCCAGCAGCTTAGACAGGGCTGAAGCTTTCTTT. Protein: CASSLDRAEAFF. Full variable domain (missing parts from reference TRBV7-9 and TRBJ1-1): DTGVSQNPRHKITKRGQNVTFRCDPISEHNRLYWYRQTLGQGPEFLTYFQNEAQLEKSRLLSDRFSAERPKGSFSTLEIQRTEQGDSAMYLCASSLDRAEAFFGQGTRLTVV.

The V gene is TRBV4-1, the J gene TRBJ2-2; no clear D gene. CDR3 length equals 15 residues. CDR1 MGHRA and CDR2 YSYEKL come from the germline V gene. The V end was cut by 5 bases, the J end by 0 bases, with 10 bases between. CDR3 amino acids: CASSKGTANTGELFF. The CDR3 coding sequence is TGCGCCAGCAGCAAAGGAACAGCGAACACCGGGGAGCTGTTTTTT.

In nucleotides, the CDR3 is TGCGCCAGCAGCTTGCGGGGGGGCACAGATACGCAGTATTTT. This translates into CASSLRGGTDTQYF. The J gene is TRBJ2-3, the V gene TRBV5-1, with 7 positions matching TRBD2. Germline lookup yields CDR1 SGHRS and CDR2 YFSETQ. This CDR3 comprises 14 residues. V was clipped by 1 base and J by 1 base; unmatched bases: 0.